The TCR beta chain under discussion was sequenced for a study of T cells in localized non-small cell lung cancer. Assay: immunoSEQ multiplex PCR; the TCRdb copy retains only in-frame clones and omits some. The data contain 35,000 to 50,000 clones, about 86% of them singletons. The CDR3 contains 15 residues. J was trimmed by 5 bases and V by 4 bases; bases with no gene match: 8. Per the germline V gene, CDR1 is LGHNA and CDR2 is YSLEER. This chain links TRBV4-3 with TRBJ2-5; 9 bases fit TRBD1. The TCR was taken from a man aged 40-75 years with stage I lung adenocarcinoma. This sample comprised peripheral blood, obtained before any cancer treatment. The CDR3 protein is CASSPQQGAAETQYF. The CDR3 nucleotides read TGCGCCAGCAGCCCCCAACAGGGGGCGGCGGAGACCCAGTACTTC.